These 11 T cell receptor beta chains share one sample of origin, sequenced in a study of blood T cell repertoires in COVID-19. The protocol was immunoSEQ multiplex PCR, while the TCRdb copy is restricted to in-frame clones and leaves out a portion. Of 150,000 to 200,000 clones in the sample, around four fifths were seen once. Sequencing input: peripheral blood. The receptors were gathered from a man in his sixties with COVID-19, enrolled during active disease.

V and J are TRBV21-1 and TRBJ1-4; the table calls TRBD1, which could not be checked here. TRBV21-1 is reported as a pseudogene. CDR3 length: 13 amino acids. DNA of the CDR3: TGTGCCAGCAGCGACAGGGAGAATGAAAAACTGTTTTTT. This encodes CASSDRENEKLFF.

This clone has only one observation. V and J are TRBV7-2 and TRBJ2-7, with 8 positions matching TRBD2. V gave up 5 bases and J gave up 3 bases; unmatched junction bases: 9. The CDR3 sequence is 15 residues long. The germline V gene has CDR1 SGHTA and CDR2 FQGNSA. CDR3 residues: CASSPHAGGFYEQYF. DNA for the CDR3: TGTGCCAGCAGCCCCCATGCGGGAGGTTTCTACGAGCAGTACTTC.

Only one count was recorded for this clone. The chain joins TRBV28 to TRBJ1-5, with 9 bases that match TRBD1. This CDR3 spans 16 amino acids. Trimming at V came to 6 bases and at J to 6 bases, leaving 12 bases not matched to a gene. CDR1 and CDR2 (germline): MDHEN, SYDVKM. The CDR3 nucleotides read TGTGCCAGCAGCCGCACGGGACAGGGCGCAATTCAGCCCCAGCATTTT. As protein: CASSRTGQGAIQPQHF.

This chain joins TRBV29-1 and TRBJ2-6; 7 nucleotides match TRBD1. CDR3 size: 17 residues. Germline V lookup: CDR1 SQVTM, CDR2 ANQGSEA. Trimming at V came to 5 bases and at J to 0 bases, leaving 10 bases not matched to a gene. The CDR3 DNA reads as TGCAGCGTTATCGTCGGGACAGCAATCTCTGGGGCCAACGTCCTGACTTTC. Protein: CSVIVGTAISGANVLTF. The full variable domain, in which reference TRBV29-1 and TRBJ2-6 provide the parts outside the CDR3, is SAVISQKPSRDICQRGTSLTIQCQVDSQVTMMFWYRQQPGQSLTLIATANQGSEATYESGFVIDKFPISRPNLTFSTLTVSNMSPEDSSIYLCSVIVGTAISGANVLTFGAGSRLTVL.

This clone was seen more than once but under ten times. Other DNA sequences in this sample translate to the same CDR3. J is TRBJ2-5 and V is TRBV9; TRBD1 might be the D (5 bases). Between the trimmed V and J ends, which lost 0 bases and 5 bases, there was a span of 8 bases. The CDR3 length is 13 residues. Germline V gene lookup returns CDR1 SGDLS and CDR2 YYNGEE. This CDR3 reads CASSVEGRETQYF. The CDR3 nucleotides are TGTGCCAGCAGCGTAGAGGGGCGGGAGACCCAGTACTTC. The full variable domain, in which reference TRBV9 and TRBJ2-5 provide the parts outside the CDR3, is DSGVTQTPKHLITATGQRVTLRCSPRSGDLSVYWYQQSLDQGLQFLIQYYNGEERAKGNILERFSAQQFPDLHSELNLSSLELGDSALYFCASSVEGRETQYFGPGTRLLVL.

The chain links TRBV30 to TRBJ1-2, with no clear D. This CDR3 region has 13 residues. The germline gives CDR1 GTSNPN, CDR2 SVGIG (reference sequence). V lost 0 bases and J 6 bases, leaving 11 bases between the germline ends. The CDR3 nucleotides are TGTGCCTGGAGTGTAACCCTCCAGGATGGCTACACCTTC. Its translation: CAWSVTLQDGYTF.

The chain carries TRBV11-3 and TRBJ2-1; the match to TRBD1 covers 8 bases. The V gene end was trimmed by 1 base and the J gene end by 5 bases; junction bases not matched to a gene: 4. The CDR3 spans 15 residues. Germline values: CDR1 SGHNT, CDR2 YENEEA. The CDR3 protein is CASSLGQGADNEQFF. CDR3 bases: TGTGCCAGCAGCTTAGGGCAGGGGGCAGACAATGAGCAGTTCTTC.

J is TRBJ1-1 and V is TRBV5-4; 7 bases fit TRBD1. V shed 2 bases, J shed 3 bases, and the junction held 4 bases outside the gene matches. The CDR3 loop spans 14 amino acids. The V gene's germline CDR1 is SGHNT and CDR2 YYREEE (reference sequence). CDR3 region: CASSLQGSDTEAFF. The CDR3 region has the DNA TGTGCCAGCAGCTTACAGGGGAGTGACACTGAAGCTTTCTTT.

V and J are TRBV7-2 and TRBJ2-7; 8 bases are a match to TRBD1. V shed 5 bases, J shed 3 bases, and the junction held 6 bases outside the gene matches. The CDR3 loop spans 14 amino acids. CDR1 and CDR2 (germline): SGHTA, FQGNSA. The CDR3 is CASSPGQGVYEQYF. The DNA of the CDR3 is TGTGCCAGCAGCCCCGGACAGGGAGTCTACGAGCAGTACTTC.

CDR3 residues: CASRTGSGGNEQFF. Here the CDR3 DNA reads TGTGCCAGCAGAACAGGGTCCGGAGGAAATGAGCAGTTCTTC. The rearrangement links TRBV27 to TRBJ2-1; D might be TRBD1 (6 bases). The CDR3 is 14 amino acids. V shed 6 bases and J shed 7 bases, with 16 bases lying between them. Per germline, CDR1 MNHEY and CDR2 SMNVEV (reference sequence).

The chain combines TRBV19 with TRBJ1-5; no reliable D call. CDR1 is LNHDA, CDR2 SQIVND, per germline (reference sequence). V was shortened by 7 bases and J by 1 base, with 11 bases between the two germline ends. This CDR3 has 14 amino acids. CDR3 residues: CASKFGGSNQPQHF. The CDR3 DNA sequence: TGTGCCAGTAAGTTTGGAGGGAGCAATCAGCCCCAGCATTTT. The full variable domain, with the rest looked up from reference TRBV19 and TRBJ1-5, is DGGITQSPKYLFRKEGQNVTLSCEQNLNHDAMYWYRQDPGQGLRLIYYSQIVNDFQKGDIAEGYSVSREKKESFPLTVTSAQKNPTAFYLCASKFGGSNQPQHFGDGTRLSIL.